This T cell receptor (beta chain) was recovered during a study of blood T cell repertoires in COVID-19. The CDR3 is made up of 13 amino acids. Unmatched junction bases numbered 7, after V lost 5 bases and J lost 11 bases. The germline V gene encodes CDR1 SGHTA and CDR2 FQGTGA. In the authors' methods: Amplification from reference gene primers served as the basis for estimated nucleated cell counts. The assay was immunoSEQ multiplex PCR, and TCRdb's table has in-frame clones only and misses some. That table gives V, J and clone size, and the DNA gave D and trimming. The sample shows about 240,000 clones, 85% of them seen only once.

V usage is TRBV7-3 and J usage is TRBJ1-1; 11 nucleotides line up with TRBD1. The sample was peripheral blood. This clonotype was sampled from a man aged 50-59 years with COVID-19, enrolled during active disease. The CDR3 DNA reads TGTGCCAGCAGCGCCGCGGGACAGGGGGAGGCTTTCTTT. Translating it yields CASSAAGQGEAFF.